The rows below give T cell receptor beta chains drawn from one sample of a study of T cell responses to AZD1222 COVID-19 vaccine. Data came from immunoSEQ multiplex PCR; TCRdb stores just in-frame clones and leaves some out. The repertoire consists of tens of thousands of clones, with 70% to 90% occurring once and the leading ten covering approximately 22%. The sample here was peripheral blood, taken on day 0 of AZD1222 vaccination. Receptors were obtained from an adult in good health. The CDR3 runs from the conserved cysteine through the conserved F or W. Each record gives: J gene, clone size, D gene, V gene, CDR3 DNA, CDR3 protein. D genes are given only for firm matches. The listing skips clone size in some rows; elsewhere it reads once, few, many or a size class.

TRBJ1-1	.	.	TRBV28	TGTGCCAGCTTTTCAGCGGGGTTGAACACTGAAGCTTTCTTT	CASFSAGLNTEAFF
TRBJ1-1	.	TRBD1	TRBV7-8	TGTGCCAGCAGCCTCACAGGGGAAGTGAACACTGAAGCTTTCTTT	CASSLTGEVNTEAFF
TRBJ1-2	.	.	TRBV2	TGTGCCAGCAGTGGTGGCAATTCCTTAGGGGCTAACTATGGCTACACCTTC	CASSGGNSLGANYGYTF
TRBJ2-2	.	TRBD1	TRBV9	TGTGCCAGCAGCGCTCAGTCCGGGACAGGGAGGGCCGGGGAGCTGTTTTTT	CASSAQSGTGRAGELFF
TRBJ2-1	.	.	TRBV12-3/TRBV12-4	TGTGCCAGCAGTTCTGCGCCGGGACCGGAGCAGTTCTTC	CASSSAPGPEQFF
TRBJ2-2	.	TRBD1	TRBV5-1	TGCGCCAGCAGCTTGGGGGGACAGGGGACCCCCTTAGGGGAGCTGTTTTTT	CASSLGGQGTPLGELFF
TRBJ2-3	.	.	TRBV11-2	TGTGCCAGCAGCGAGTGGGGAAGCACAGATACGCAGTATTTT	CASSEWGSTDTQYF
TRBJ1-4	.	.	TRBV19	TGTGCCAGTAAACCGATTGCAACTAATGAAAAACTGTTTTTT	CASKPIATNEKLFF
TRBJ2-1	.	TRBD2	TRBV6-5	TGTGCCAGCATTACACTAGCGGGAGTGATAAGTGAGCAGTTCTTC	CASITLAGVISEQFF
TRBJ2-4	few	TRBD2	TRBV4-1	TGCGCCAGCAGCCGCTCCGGGACTAGCGGGGGTGGGACCAAAAACATTCAGTACTTC	CASSRSGTSGGGTKNIQYF
TRBJ1-1	.	.	TRBV6-1	TGTGCCAGCAGTGAAGATTTTTCGGCCCCTGAAGCTTTCTTT	CASSEDFSAPEAFF
TRBJ1-6	.	TRBD1	TRBV28	TGTGCCAGCAGTCCCGGGACAGGGGATAATTCACCCCTCCACTTT	CASSPGTGDNSPLHF
TRBJ1-2	few	TRBD1	TRBV7-8	TGTGCCAGCAGCTTAGCCTATACAGGGGAAAGACCAAATGGCTACACCTTC	CASSLAYTGERPNGYTF
TRBJ1-2	.	.	TRBV6-5	TGTGCCAGCAGTTACCGTGGGGCCCAGTCGGGTGGCTACACCTTC	CASSYRGAQSGGYTF
TRBJ2-2	.	.	TRBV9	TGTGCCAGCAGCGTAGTCAGTGGCGGGACCGGGGAGCTGTTTTTT	CASSVVSGGTGELFF
TRBJ2-2	.	TRBD1	TRBV7-9	TGTGCCAGCAGCTTCGGACAGGGAAACGGGGAGCTGTTTTTT	CASSFGQGNGELFF